This T cell receptor (beta chain) was profiled in a study of blood T cell repertoires in COVID-19. About the research overall: Acute and convalescent COVID-19 samples came from the United States, Italy and Spain.

Study members were between about 18 and 89 years old and lived in 24 US regions. Cohorts were assigned according to the clinical history that participants reported. It was within 2 weeks before study entry that exposed participants met a COVID-19 case. Germline-derived CDR1 and CDR2 are SGHTA and FQGNSA. The CDR3 covers 16 residues. V trimming: 5 bases; J trimming: 6 bases; junction bases outside the gene matches: 6. Using immunoSEQ multiplex PCR, the repertoire was profiled, and TCRdb retains in-frame clones only, with some absent. The table records about 250,000 clones, 75% to 90% of them present only once.

Sequenced sample: PBMCs or T cells enriched from blood (not recorded which). V gene TRBV7-2 combines with J gene TRBJ2-1; 14 bases fit TRBD2. The sequence was obtained from a woman aged 40 to 55 who had been exposed to COVID-19. This chain's CDR3 is CASSPRLAGGRNEQFF. DNA for the CDR3: TGTGCCAGCAGCCCCAGACTAGCGGGGGGGCGCAATGAGCAGTTCTTC.